The rows below give T cell receptor beta chains drawn from one sample of a study of CD8 T cells in Susac syndrome. MiXCR, applied by TCRdb to the immunoSEQ multiplex PCR reads, yields one record per CDR3 protein. The data contain about 150,000 distinct CDR3 sequences, 85% to 95% of them singletons. Input material: CD4+ T cells from PBMCs. The receptors originated from a human donor with Susac syndrome. The CDR3 runs from the conserved cysteine through the conserved F or W. Each record gives: CDR3 protein, V gene.

cdr3_aa: CASRQMGQWLNTEAFF
v_call: TRBV12-3/TRBV12-4

cdr3_aa: CSADGTGMNTEAFF
v_call: TRBV20-1

cdr3_aa: CSASGGNTIYF
v_call: TRBV20-1

cdr3_aa: CASSPGGQSYEQYF
v_call: TRBV7-2

cdr3_aa: CASSMTWYSGAYTEAFF
v_call: TRBV23-1

cdr3_aa: CSARMAFRNEQYF
v_call: TRBV20-1

cdr3_aa: CASSFARQGTEAFF
v_call: TRBV9

cdr3_aa: CSVEGGRGYYEQYF
v_call: TRBV29-1

cdr3_aa: CASSYGTGGPYNEQFF
v_call: TRBV6-5

cdr3_aa: CASSQSTVQKAFF
v_call: TRBV16

cdr3_aa: CASSLGQGVFSPLHF
v_call: TRBV12-3/TRBV12-4

cdr3_aa: CASTPGGKETQYF
v_call: TRBV6-6

cdr3_aa: CASSHHRMTGLNEQFF
v_call: TRBV7-2

cdr3_aa: CASSRGGPQETQYF
v_call: TRBV9

cdr3_aa: CSVAGTNVLTF
v_call: TRBV29-1

cdr3_aa: CASSQGGGASYNEQFF
v_call: TRBV4-2

cdr3_aa: CASSLEETQYF
v_call: TRBV5-1

cdr3_aa: CASSPNRNTEAFF
v_call: TRBV18

cdr3_aa: CSAGLGTDTQYF
v_call: TRBV29-1

cdr3_aa: CASKIDTSNTGELFF
v_call: TRBV2

cdr3_aa: CASSRQGNSNQPQHF
v_call: TRBV19

cdr3_aa: CASTFGQGVIKNIQYF
v_call: TRBV12-3/TRBV12-4

cdr3_aa: CSAITGDNQPQHF
v_call: TRBV20-1

cdr3_aa: CASSAETRGGQPQHF
v_call: TRBV12-3/TRBV12-4

cdr3_aa: CASTTGQETQYF
v_call: TRBV3-1

cdr3_aa: CASSNRLAGDTDTQYF
v_call: TRBV21-1

cdr3_aa: CSVSNLKPDTQYF
v_call: TRBV29-1

cdr3_aa: CASSEIWGGEAFF
v_call: TRBV2

cdr3_aa: CASSWGLAGRLTGELFF
v_call: TRBV5-1

cdr3_aa: CASSSATSGVQETQYF
v_call: TRBV27

cdr3_aa: CASSARGGGETQYF
v_call: TRBV9

cdr3_aa: CSAEDRGSGNTIYF
v_call: TRBV20-1

cdr3_aa: CASSLGDRRSNQPQHF
v_call: TRBV7-9

cdr3_aa: CATSDSPPETGELFF
v_call: TRBV24-1

cdr3_aa: CSAKDRVLMNTEAFF
v_call: TRBV20-1

cdr3_aa: CASSLGEDQPQHF
v_call: TRBV5-1

cdr3_aa: CASSLEGDGYTF
v_call: TRBV7-8

cdr3_aa: CASSQVRGQGTETQYF
v_call: TRBV3-1

cdr3_aa: CATSDQTGSNTGELFF
v_call: TRBV24-1

cdr3_aa: CSARGAGTVEQPQHF
v_call: TRBV20-1

cdr3_aa: CASRGARDRGNQPQHF
v_call: TRBV5-4

cdr3_aa: CASSSRNTGELFF
v_call: TRBV9